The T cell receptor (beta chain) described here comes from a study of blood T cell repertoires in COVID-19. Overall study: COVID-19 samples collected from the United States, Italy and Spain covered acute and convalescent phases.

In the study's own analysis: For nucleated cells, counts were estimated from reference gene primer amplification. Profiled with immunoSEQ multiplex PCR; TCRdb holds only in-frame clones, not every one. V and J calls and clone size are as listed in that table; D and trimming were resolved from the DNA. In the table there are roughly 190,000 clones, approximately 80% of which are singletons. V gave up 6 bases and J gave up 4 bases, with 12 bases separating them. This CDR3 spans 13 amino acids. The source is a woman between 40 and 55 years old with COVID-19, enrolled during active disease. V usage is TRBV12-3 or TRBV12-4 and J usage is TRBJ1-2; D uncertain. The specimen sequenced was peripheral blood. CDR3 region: CASSLSKSYGYTF. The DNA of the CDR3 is TGTGCCAGCAGCCTAAGTAAAAGCTATGGCTACACCTTC.